The entry below gives a single TCR beta chain sequence along with its context. Its specificity is unknown. CDR3 length: 12 residues. Germline values: CDR1 SNHLY, CDR2 FYNNEI. The V gene lost 7 bases and the J gene lost 5 bases, with 12 bases spanning the gap. The source of the sample is a study of graft-versus-host responses after intestinal transplantation. Findings and caveats of the study: Some patients had graft-donor T cell macrochimerism, and their allografts showed high graft-versus-host to host-versus-graft clonal ratios.

TCRdb's copy holds only in-frame clones and misses some; the assay was immunoSEQ multiplex PCR. Of some 87,000 clones detected, 80% to 95% appear once; the ten largest clones hold around 0.33%. The chain joins TRBV2 to TRBJ2-7; D is uncertain. This sequence was found in a human donor who received an intestinal transplant. The sequences come from unstimulated CD4+ T cells sorted from spleen or lymph node cells, collected before intestinal transplant. CDR3 sequence reads: CASINLPHEQYF. In DNA, the CDR3 is TGTGCCAGCATTAACCTCCCCCACGAGCAGTACTTC.